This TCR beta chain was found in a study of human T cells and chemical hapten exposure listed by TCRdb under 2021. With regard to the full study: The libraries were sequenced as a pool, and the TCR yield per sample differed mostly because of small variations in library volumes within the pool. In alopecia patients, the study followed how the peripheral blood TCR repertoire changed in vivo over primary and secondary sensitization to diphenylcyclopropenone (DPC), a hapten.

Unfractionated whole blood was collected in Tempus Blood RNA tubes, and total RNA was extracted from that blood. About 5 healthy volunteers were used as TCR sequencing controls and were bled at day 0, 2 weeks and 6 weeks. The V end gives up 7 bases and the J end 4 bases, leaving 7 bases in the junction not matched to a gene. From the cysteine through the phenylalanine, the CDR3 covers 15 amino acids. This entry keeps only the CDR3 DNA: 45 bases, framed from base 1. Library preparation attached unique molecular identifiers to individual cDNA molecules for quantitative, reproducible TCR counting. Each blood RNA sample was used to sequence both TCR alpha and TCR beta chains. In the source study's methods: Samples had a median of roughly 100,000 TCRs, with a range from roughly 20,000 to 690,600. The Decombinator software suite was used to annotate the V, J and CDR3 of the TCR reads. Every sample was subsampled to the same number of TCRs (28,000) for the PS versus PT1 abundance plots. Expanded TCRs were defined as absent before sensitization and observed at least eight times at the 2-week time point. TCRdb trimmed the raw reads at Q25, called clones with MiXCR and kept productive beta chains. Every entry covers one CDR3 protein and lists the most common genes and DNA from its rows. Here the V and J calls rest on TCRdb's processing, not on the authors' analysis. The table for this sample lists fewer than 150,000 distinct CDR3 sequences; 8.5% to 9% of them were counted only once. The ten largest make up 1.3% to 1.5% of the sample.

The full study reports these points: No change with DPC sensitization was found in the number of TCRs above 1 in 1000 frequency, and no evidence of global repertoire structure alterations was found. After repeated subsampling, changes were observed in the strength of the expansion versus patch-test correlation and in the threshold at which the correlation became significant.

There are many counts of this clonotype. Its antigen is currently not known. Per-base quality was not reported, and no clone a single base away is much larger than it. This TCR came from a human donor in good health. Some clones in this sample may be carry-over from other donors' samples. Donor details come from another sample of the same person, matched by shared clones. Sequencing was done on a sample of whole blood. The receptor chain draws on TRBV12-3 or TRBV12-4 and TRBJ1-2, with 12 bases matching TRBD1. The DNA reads TGTGCCAGCAACACCGGGACAGGGGGCTTCTATGGCTACACCTTC. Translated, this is CASNTGTGGFYGYTF.